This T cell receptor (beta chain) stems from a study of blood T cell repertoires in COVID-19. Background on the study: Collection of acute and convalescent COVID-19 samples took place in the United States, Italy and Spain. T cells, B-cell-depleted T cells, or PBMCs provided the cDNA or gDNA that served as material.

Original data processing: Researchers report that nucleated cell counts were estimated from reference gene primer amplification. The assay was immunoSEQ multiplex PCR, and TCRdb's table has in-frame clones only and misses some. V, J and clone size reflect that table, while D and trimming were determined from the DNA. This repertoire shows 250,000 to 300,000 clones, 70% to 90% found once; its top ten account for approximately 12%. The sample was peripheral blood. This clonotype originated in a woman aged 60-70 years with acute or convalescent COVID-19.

The CDR3 is CASSDWTVNTEAFF. In DNA, the CDR3 is TGTGCCAGCAGTGATTGGACTGTGAACACTGAAGCTTTCTTT. This chain links TRBV6-1 with TRBJ1-1, with D hard to call. The CDR3 is made up of 14 amino acids. The V gene's germline CDR1 is MNHNS and CDR2 SASEGT. The germline V and J ends were trimmed by 3 bases and 0 bases, with 8 bases remaining between them.